The rows below give T cell receptor beta chains drawn from one sample of a study of PD-L1 blockade in urothelial cancer. Here immunoSEQ multiplex PCR was the method, and the copy in TCRdb shows in-frame clones only, minus some. The sample includes about 130,000 clones, more than 70% of them seen just once. The starting material was PBMCs, obtained around atezolizumab (anti-PD-L1) treatment. The origin of the receptors is a man aged 50 or older with urothelial cancer. The CDR3 runs from the conserved cysteine through the conserved F or W. Each record gives: J gene, D gene, clone size, V gene, CDR3 DNA, CDR3 protein. A D gene is named only where the DNA matches it firmly. Size is omitted from some rows. Given values are once, few, many or a class for expanded clones.

j_call: TRBJ2-5
d_call: -
clone_size: -
v_call: TRBV4-2
cdr3_nt: TGTGCCAGCAGCCAAGTTCACGGGGGAGCAGAGACCCAGTACTTC
cdr3_aa: CASSQVHGGAETQYF

j_call: TRBJ2-1
d_call: -
clone_size: few
v_call: TRBV9
cdr3_nt: TGTGCCAGCAGCGGATCTAGCGAGGGGTGGAATGAGCAGTTCTTC
cdr3_aa: CASSGSSEGWNEQFF

j_call: TRBJ2-5
d_call: -
clone_size: -
v_call: TRBV11-3
cdr3_nt: TGTGCCAGCAGCTCGAGTCTGGACAACCAAGAGACCCAGTACTTC
cdr3_aa: CASSSSLDNQETQYF

j_call: TRBJ1-5
d_call: -
clone_size: -
v_call: TRBV30
cdr3_nt: TGTGCCTGGAGAACGGCGGGGTTCAATCAGCCCCAGCATTTT
cdr3_aa: CAWRTAGFNQPQHF

j_call: TRBJ1-5
d_call: TRBD1
clone_size: -
v_call: TRBV7-6
cdr3_nt: TGTGCCAGCAGCCAACGGACAGGGTCGGATCAGCCCCAGCATTTT
cdr3_aa: CASSQRTGSDQPQHF

j_call: TRBJ2-5
d_call: -
clone_size: -
v_call: TRBV5-1
cdr3_nt: TGCGCCAGCACCCAACACAGCCAAGAGACCCAGTACTTC
cdr3_aa: CASTQHSQETQYF

j_call: TRBJ2-5
d_call: -
clone_size: -
v_call: TRBV19
cdr3_nt: TGTGCCAGTAGTACTAGAAGAAGGGGGGAGACCCAGTACTTC
cdr3_aa: CASSTRRRGETQYF

j_call: TRBJ1-1
d_call: -
clone_size: -
v_call: TRBV5-4
cdr3_nt: TGTGCCAGCAGCCATCCCACTCGAAACACTGAAGCTTTCTTT
cdr3_aa: CASSHPTRNTEAFF

j_call: TRBJ2-3
d_call: -
clone_size: -
v_call: TRBV12-5
cdr3_nt: TGTGCTAGTGGTTTGCCCCTCAGACGGAGCAGATACACAGATACGCAGTATTTT
cdr3_aa: CASGLPLRRSRYTDTQYF

j_call: TRBJ2-1
d_call: -
clone_size: once
v_call: TRBV9
cdr3_nt: TGTGCCAGCAGCGTAGGAGGGTATATTGATGAGCAGTTCTTC
cdr3_aa: CASSVGGYIDEQFF

j_call: TRBJ2-7
d_call: TRBD1
clone_size: once
v_call: TRBV15
cdr3_nt: TGTGCCACCAGCACACCGGGACAGCCTATCTACGAGCAGTACTTC
cdr3_aa: CATSTPGQPIYEQYF

j_call: TRBJ2-1
d_call: TRBD2
clone_size: -
v_call: TRBV4-1
cdr3_nt: TGCGCCAGCAGCCAAGATCTGGCGGGAGGTGTCTATGAGCAGTTCTTC
cdr3_aa: CASSQDLAGGVYEQFF

j_call: TRBJ2-5
d_call: TRBD2
clone_size: -
v_call: TRBV7-2
cdr3_nt: TGTGCCAGCAGCCCACGGGGACTAGCAAGGGAGACCCAGTACTTC
cdr3_aa: CASSPRGLARETQYF

j_call: TRBJ2-3
d_call: TRBD2
clone_size: -
v_call: TRBV6-1
cdr3_nt: TGTGCCAGCAGACAAGCGGGATTAACAGATACGCAGTATTTT
cdr3_aa: CASRQAGLTDTQYF

j_call: TRBJ2-1
d_call: TRBD2
clone_size: -
v_call: TRBV6-5
cdr3_nt: TGTGCCAGCAGTACCCTCGGGGAGGGAACTAATGAGCAGTTCTTC
cdr3_aa: CASSTLGEGTNEQFF

j_call: TRBJ1-2
d_call: TRBD1
clone_size: -
v_call: TRBV6-6
cdr3_nt: TGTGCCAGCAACACAGGGGGATACTATGGCTACACCTTC
cdr3_aa: CASNTGGYYGYTF

j_call: TRBJ2-3
d_call: -
clone_size: -
v_call: TRBV5-1
cdr3_nt: TGCGCCAGCCGAGAGAGGGGCACAGATACGCAGTATTTT
cdr3_aa: CASRERGTDTQYF

j_call: TRBJ2-6
d_call: -
clone_size: -
v_call: TRBV30
cdr3_nt: TGTGCCTGCCCACGGGGGTCTGGGGCCAACGTCCTGACTTTC
cdr3_aa: CACPRGSGANVLTF

j_call: TRBJ1-2
d_call: -
clone_size: -
v_call: TRBV28
cdr3_nt: TGTGCCAGTAGCGCCCCCGTCCATGGCTACACCTTC
cdr3_aa: CASSAPVHGYTF

j_call: TRBJ2-2
d_call: -
clone_size: -
v_call: TRBV7-6
cdr3_nt: TGTGCCAGCAGGCCTCAGGGTTCCGGGGAGCTGTTTTTT
cdr3_aa: CASRPQGSGELFF

j_call: TRBJ1-5
d_call: TRBD1
clone_size: -
v_call: TRBV19
cdr3_nt: TGTGCCAGTAGTTTCCCGGGACAGGGCAATCAGCCCCAGCATTTT
cdr3_aa: CASSFPGQGNQPQHF

j_call: TRBJ1-2
d_call: TRBD1
clone_size: few
v_call: TRBV12-5
cdr3_nt: TGTGCTAGTGGTTTGGTCAGGGGACAGGGATTGGAGTCGGTCACCTTC
cdr3_aa: CASGLVRGQGLESVTF

j_call: TRBJ2-2
d_call: TRBD1
clone_size: once
v_call: TRBV5-4
cdr3_nt: TGTGCCAGCAGCTCAACCGGGACAGGGCACACCGGGGAGCTGTTTTTT
cdr3_aa: CASSSTGTGHTGELFF

j_call: TRBJ1-5
d_call: -
clone_size: -
v_call: TRBV18
cdr3_nt: TGTGCCAGCTCACCTCAACGCGGGGCGGGCGGGCAGCCCCAGCATTTT
cdr3_aa: CASSPQRGAGGQPQHF

j_call: TRBJ2-1
d_call: -
clone_size: -
v_call: TRBV5-6
cdr3_nt: TGTGCCAGCAGCTTGGTGGAGGTGCGCAATGAGCAGTTCTTC
cdr3_aa: CASSLVEVRNEQFF

j_call: TRBJ2-5
d_call: TRBD2
clone_size: -
v_call: TRBV9
cdr3_nt: TGTGCCAGCAGCGTAAGTCCTAGCCTAGCGGTTCAAGAGACCCAGTACTTC
cdr3_aa: CASSVSPSLAVQETQYF

j_call: TRBJ1-1
d_call: -
clone_size: -
v_call: TRBV19
cdr3_nt: TGTGCCACTAAACAGGGTGGAACTGAAGCTTTCTTT
cdr3_aa: CATKQGGTEAFF

j_call: TRBJ2-2
d_call: -
clone_size: -
v_call: TRBV7-9
cdr3_nt: TGTGCCAGCAGCTTTCTCCTTGGCACATTAAACACCGGGGAGCTGTTTTTT
cdr3_aa: CASSFLLGTLNTGELFF

j_call: TRBJ2-1
d_call: TRBD2
clone_size: -
v_call: TRBV19
cdr3_nt: TGTGCCAGTAGTAGACAACTAGCGGAGAAAGAGCAGTTCTTC
cdr3_aa: CASSRQLAEKEQFF

j_call: TRBJ2-6
d_call: -
clone_size: few
v_call: TRBV19
cdr3_nt: TGTGCCAGTAGTCAAACGGGGACAGGGGCCAACGTCCTGACTTTC
cdr3_aa: CASSQTGTGANVLTF

j_call: TRBJ1-2
d_call: -
clone_size: -
v_call: TRBV28
cdr3_nt: TGTGCCAGCAGTCAGGGGAAAGATGGCTACACCTTC
cdr3_aa: CASSQGKDGYTF

j_call: TRBJ1-5
d_call: TRBD1
clone_size: -
v_call: TRBV6-5
cdr3_nt: TGTGCCAGCAGTAACCTACAGGGGCACAATCAGCCCCAGCATTTT
cdr3_aa: CASSNLQGHNQPQHF

j_call: TRBJ1-2
d_call: -
clone_size: -
v_call: TRBV7-2
cdr3_nt: TGTGCCAGCAGCACAGGGACATCGGAAAAAGGCTACACCTTC
cdr3_aa: CASSTGTSEKGYTF

j_call: TRBJ1-5
d_call: TRBD1
clone_size: -
v_call: TRBV18
cdr3_nt: TGTGCCAGCTCACGAGGGACAGCCTATAGCAATCAGCCCCAGCATTTT
cdr3_aa: CASSRGTAYSNQPQHF

j_call: TRBJ2-7
d_call: -
clone_size: -
v_call: TRBV28
cdr3_nt: TGTGCCAGCAGTTTATGGGCAGGGAGGTCAGCCGATGAGTACTTC
cdr3_aa: CASSLWAGRSADEYF

j_call: TRBJ2-2
d_call: TRBD1
clone_size: -
v_call: TRBV2
cdr3_nt: TGTGCCAGCAGGCGGGACAGGGGGCTTCATAGCGAAAACACCGGGGAGCTGTTTTTT
cdr3_aa: CASRRDRGLHSENTGELFF

j_call: TRBJ2-7
d_call: -
clone_size: once
v_call: TRBV21-1
cdr3_nt: TGTGCCAGCAGCAGTATAGCGGGAAGCTCCTACGAGCAGTACTTC
cdr3_aa: CASSSIAGSSYEQYF

j_call: TRBJ1-1
d_call: TRBD1
clone_size: -
v_call: TRBV10-3
cdr3_nt: TGTGCCATCATCGGGGACAGCTACACTGAAGCTTTCTTT
cdr3_aa: CAIIGDSYTEAFF

j_call: TRBJ1-2
d_call: -
clone_size: -
v_call: TRBV2
cdr3_nt: TGTGCCAGCACGTACTATGGCTACACCTTC
cdr3_aa: CASTYYGYTF

j_call: TRBJ2-7
d_call: TRBD2
clone_size: once
v_call: TRBV9
cdr3_nt: TGTGCCAGCAGCGTAGGTTTAGCGGGCCTCTACGAGCAGTACTTC
cdr3_aa: CASSVGLAGLYEQYF